This TCR beta chain comes out of a study of response to subunit inactivated influenza vaccine. Findings of the study overall: T cells newly recruited by each seasonal influenza vaccination are few, the authors suggested.

V shed 7 bases, J shed 0 bases, and the junction held 5 bases outside the gene matches. This CDR3 comprises 15 residues. This clonotype has ten or more counts. No antigen is known for it. TCRdb redid the calling of the RT-PCR reads with MiXCR, one entry per CDR3 protein. This sample has around 570,000 distinct CDR3 sequences, with 11% found just once. The sample also formed part of further work on T cells expressing NK-cell markers. That source adds: Making the TCR beta cDNA relied on 5'RACE template switching with UMIs. From sorted CD3+CD56+NKG2C+, CD3+CD56+NKG2C- and CD3+CD56-NKG2C+ T cells came the TCR beta repertoires. Several experiments confined sorting to alpha-beta TCR T cells with an anti-gamma-delta TCR antibody. Of CD8+ T cells, 1.0-7.0% belonged to dominant NKG2C+ clonotypes in roughly 6 donors.

V gene TRBV12-3 or TRBV12-4 combines with J gene TRBJ2-1; 8 bases fit TRBD2. This TCR came from a man aged 50 to 59 who received an inactivated influenza vaccine. The sample here was PBMCs from blood, taken on the day of vaccination. The CDR3 loop reads CASNRGGSSYNEQFF. DNA of the CDR3: TGTGCCAGCAACCGGGGGGGCAGCTCCTACAATGAGCAGTTCTTC.